Sequencing of this T cell receptor (beta chain) was carried out in a study of PD-L1 blockade in urothelial cancer. For the study at large: There were a median of roughly 140,000 T cells in blood samples.

Only in-frame clones appear in the TCRdb table, and some are missing; sequencing was by immunoSEQ multiplex PCR. Seen here are some 60,000 clones, around 84% observed once, and the top ten hold under 3.5%. Whole-study results and caveats: Patients who had durable benefit saw their tumor-associated blood clones expand more at 3 weeks. TCR clonality was measured in pretreatment peripheral blood. Clonality below the median predicted better survival.

A word on this clone: Its antigen remains unidentified.

J was trimmed by 6 bases and V by 4 bases; bases with no gene match: 3. Germline V lookup: CDR1 MNHNS, CDR2 SASEGT. This CDR3 is 15 amino acids long. This rearrangement joins TRBV6-1 to TRBJ2-3, with 14 bases matching TRBD2. The sample in question was PBMCs, obtained around atezolizumab (anti-PD-L1) treatment. This clonotype was sampled from a middle-aged man with urothelial cancer. DNA for the CDR3: TGTGCCAGCAGTGGAGGGACTAGCGGGAGTGATACGCAGTATTTT. Translated, it gives CASSGGTSGSDTQYF.